The rows below give T cell receptor beta chains drawn from one sample of a study of Ad26.COV2.S vaccination and SARS-CoV-2 variants. Measured with immunoSEQ multiplex PCR; TCRdb has only the in-frame clones, and not every one. Among approximately 90,000 clones listed, less than 85% were seen once. The sample here was peripheral blood, taken after recovery from COVID-19. The receptors derive from a human donor who had recovered from COVID-19. The CDR3 runs from the conserved cysteine through the conserved F or W. Fields, in order: CDR3 length, D gene, J gene, V gene, clone size, CDR3 protein, CDR3 DNA. A D gene is named only where the DNA matches it firmly. Size tells how often a clone was seen (once, few, many) or the class of an expanded clone, and some rows leave it out.

len: 14
d_gene: NA
j_gene: TRBJ2-1
v_gene: TRBV28
abundance: NA
CDR3aa: CASSWVRGYNEQFF
CDR3nt: TGTGCCAGCAGTTGGGTGAGGGGTTATAATGAGCAGTTCTTC

len: 14
d_gene: TRBD2
j_gene: TRBJ2-1
v_gene: TRBV3-1/TRBV3-2
abundance: NA
CDR3aa: CASSRPGLSNEQFF
CDR3nt: TGTGCCAGCAGCCGACCGGGACTATCGAATGAGCAGTTCTTC

len: 17
d_gene: TRBD1
j_gene: TRBJ2-3
v_gene: TRBV5-8
abundance: NA
CDR3aa: CASSQGQGFWSTDTQYF
CDR3nt: TGTGCCAGCAGCCAGGGACAGGGCTTCTGGTCCACAGATACGCAGTATTTT

len: 11
d_gene: NA
j_gene: TRBJ2-1
v_gene: TRBV7-2
abundance: NA
CDR3aa: CASSLGNEQFF
CDR3nt: TGTGCCAGCAGCTTAGGGAATGAGCAGTTCTTC

len: 15
d_gene: NA
j_gene: TRBJ2-7
v_gene: TRBV27
abundance: NA
CDR3aa: CASSRMTGWNYEQYF
CDR3nt: TGTGCCAGCAGCAGGATGACGGGCTGGAACTACGAGCAGTACTTC

len: 14
d_gene: NA
j_gene: TRBJ1-1
v_gene: TRBV19
abundance: NA
CDR3aa: CASSAAGYGTEAFF
CDR3nt: TGTGCCAGTAGTGCCGCAGGGTATGGCACTGAAGCTTTCTTT

len: 14
d_gene: NA
j_gene: TRBJ1-5
v_gene: TRBV10-3
abundance: NA
CDR3aa: CAISRDTKNQPQHF
CDR3nt: TGTGCCATCAGCCGGGACACCAAGAATCAGCCCCAGCATTTT

len: 15
d_gene: TRBD1
j_gene: TRBJ1-6
v_gene: TRBV18
abundance: few
CDR3aa: CASSQRQGDNSPLHF
CDR3nt: TGTGCCAGCTCACAAAGACAGGGGGACAATTCACCCCTCCACTTT

len: 15
d_gene: NA
j_gene: TRBJ2-1
v_gene: TRBV6-4
abundance: NA
CDR3aa: CASSGLTGSYNEQFF
CDR3nt: TGTGCCAGCAGTGGATTAACCGGCTCCTACAATGAGCAGTTCTTC

len: 11
d_gene: NA
j_gene: TRBJ2-7
v_gene: TRBV7-9
abundance: NA
CDR3aa: CASGSIYEQYF
CDR3nt: TGTGCCAGCGGTAGTATCTACGAGCAGTACTTC

len: 16
d_gene: NA
j_gene: TRBJ2-1
v_gene: TRBV11-2
abundance: NA
CDR3aa: CASIKFTGYYNNEQFF
CDR3nt: TGTGCCAGCATAAAATTCACAGGGTACTACAACAATGAGCAGTTCTTC

len: 14
d_gene: NA
j_gene: TRBJ1-3
v_gene: TRBV7-2
abundance: NA
CDR3aa: CASSSGVVGNTIYF
CDR3nt: TGTGCCAGCAGCTCAGGGGTAGTCGGAAACACCATATATTTT

len: 16
d_gene: TRBD1
j_gene: TRBJ2-6
v_gene: TRBV7-2
abundance: NA
CDR3aa: CASSPGQYSGANVLTF
CDR3nt: TGTGCCAGCAGCCCGGGACAGTACTCTGGGGCCAACGTCCTGACTTTC

len: 11
d_gene: NA
j_gene: TRBJ2-7
v_gene: TRBV7-8
abundance: NA
CDR3aa: CASSSTYEQYF
CDR3nt: TGTGCCAGCAGCTCGACCTACGAGCAGTACTTC

len: 16
d_gene: NA
j_gene: TRBJ1-2
v_gene: TRBV7-2
abundance: NA
CDR3aa: CASSFIRRFINYGYTF
CDR3nt: TGTGCCAGCAGCTTTATCAGGAGATTTATTAACTATGGCTACACCTTC

len: 14
d_gene: NA
j_gene: TRBJ1-1
v_gene: TRBV7-8
abundance: NA
CDR3aa: CASRHRRGNTEAFF
CDR3nt: TGTGCCAGCAGACACCGACGGGGGAACACTGAAGCTTTCTTT

len: 14
d_gene: NA
j_gene: TRBJ1-3
v_gene: TRBV11-1
abundance: NA
CDR3aa: CASGTGPRGNTIYF
CDR3nt: TGTGCCAGCGGTACAGGTCCGAGGGGAAACACCATATATTTT

len: 14
d_gene: TRBD1
j_gene: TRBJ2-7
v_gene: TRBV5-5
abundance: NA
CDR3aa: CASSLQGTNYEQYF
CDR3nt: TGTGCCAGCAGCTTACAGGGGACGAACTACGAGCAGTACTTC

len: 16
d_gene: NA
j_gene: TRBJ2-1
v_gene: TRBV5-8
abundance: NA
CDR3aa: CASSSPLGGGHNEQFF
CDR3nt: TGTGCCAGCAGCTCACCCCTAGGAGGGGGCCACAATGAGCAGTTCTTC

len: 14
d_gene: TRBD1
j_gene: TRBJ1-5
v_gene: TRBV10-3
abundance: NA
CDR3aa: CATWGQGVNQPQHF
CDR3nt: TGTGCCACCTGGGGACAGGGAGTAAATCAGCCCCAGCATTTT

len: 14
d_gene: NA
j_gene: TRBJ2-1
v_gene: TRBV18
abundance: NA
CDR3aa: CASSLGLGGNEQFF
CDR3nt: TGTGCCAGCTCACTCGGGCTCGGGGGAAATGAGCAGTTCTTC

len: 14
d_gene: TRBD2
j_gene: TRBJ2-7
v_gene: TRBV18
abundance: NA
CDR3aa: CASSPGTSSYEQYF
CDR3nt: TGTGCCAGCTCACCGGGGACTAGCTCCTACGAGCAGTACTTC

len: 12
d_gene: NA
j_gene: TRBJ2-1
v_gene: TRBV5-1
abundance: NA
CDR3aa: CASSRLGDEQFF
CDR3nt: TGCGCCAGCAGCCGCCTGGGTGATGAGCAGTTCTTC

len: 15
d_gene: TRBD1
j_gene: TRBJ2-7
v_gene: TRBV4-3
abundance: NA
CDR3aa: CASSQSDRGLNEQYF
CDR3nt: TGCGCCAGCAGCCAGTCGGACAGGGGGTTGAACGAGCAGTACTTC

len: 16
d_gene: TRBD1
j_gene: TRBJ2-1
v_gene: TRBV9
abundance: NA
CDR3aa: CASSPRQGALTDEQFF
CDR3nt: TGTGCCAGCAGCCCGCGACAGGGGGCGCTTACGGATGAGCAGTTCTTC

len: 15
d_gene: TRBD1
j_gene: TRBJ2-3
v_gene: TRBV7-9
abundance: NA
CDR3aa: CASSTWTGTGDTQYF
CDR3nt: TGTGCCAGCAGCACCTGGACAGGGACTGGAGATACGCAGTATTTT

len: 15
d_gene: TRBD1
j_gene: TRBJ1-2
v_gene: TRBV5-6
abundance: NA
CDR3aa: CASSTDQTGIYGYTF
CDR3nt: TGTGCCAGCAGCACCGACCAGACAGGGATCTATGGCTACACCTTC

len: 17
d_gene: TRBD2
j_gene: TRBJ2-1
v_gene: TRBV10-3
abundance: once
CDR3aa: CAISDRGLAGAYNEQFF
CDR3nt: TGTGCCATCAGTGACCGGGGACTAGCGGGAGCCTACAATGAGCAGTTCTTC

len: 15
d_gene: TRBD2
j_gene: TRBJ2-1
v_gene: TRBV19
abundance: NA
CDR3aa: CASSIGGTSGQEQFF
CDR3nt: TGTGCCAGTAGTATAGGTGGGACTAGCGGACAAGAGCAGTTCTTC

len: 15
d_gene: NA
j_gene: TRBJ2-2
v_gene: TRBV7-9
abundance: once
CDR3aa: CASSHPTGPTGELFF
CDR3nt: TGTGCCAGCAGCCACCCCACAGGGCCCACCGGGGAGCTGTTTTTT

len: 16
d_gene: NA
j_gene: TRBJ2-5
v_gene: TRBV19
abundance: NA
CDR3aa: CASSIGPGHRGETQYF
CDR3nt: TGTGCCAGTAGTATAGGCCCAGGCCATAGGGGAGAGACCCAGTACTTC

len: 13
d_gene: TRBD2
j_gene: TRBJ2-3
v_gene: TRBV25-1
abundance: NA
CDR3aa: CATTAGGTDTQYF
CDR3nt: TGTGCCACCACGGCGGGAGGCACAGATACGCAGTATTTT

len: 15
d_gene: TRBD2
j_gene: TRBJ2-7
v_gene: TRBV28
abundance: NA
CDR3aa: CASSLRGGYAYEQYF
CDR3nt: TGTGCCAGCAGTTTGAGGGGAGGGTACGCCTACGAGCAGTACTTC

len: 13
d_gene: NA
j_gene: TRBJ1-6
v_gene: TRBV7-9
abundance: few
CDR3aa: CASSLYSTSPLHF
CDR3nt: TGTGCCAGCAGCCTGTACTCCACTTCACCCCTCCACTTT

len: 13
d_gene: NA
j_gene: TRBJ2-7
v_gene: TRBV27
abundance: NA
CDR3aa: CASSYRGLREQYF
CDR3nt: TGTGCCAGCAGCTACCGGGGACTTCGTGAGCAGTACTTC

len: 18
d_gene: NA
j_gene: TRBJ2-3
v_gene: TRBV4-3
abundance: NA
CDR3aa: CASSQVGGNPLGTDTQYF
CDR3nt: TGCGCCAGCAGCCAAGTCGGCGGCAACCCTCTAGGCACAGATACGCAGTATTTT